One and the same sample provided the 22 T cell receptor beta chains below, sequenced in a study of T cells of healthy individuals (dated by TCRdb to 2017 to 2018). The method was 5' RACE. Sequenced on an Illumina MiSeq. TCRdb redid the processing of the public reads, applying fastp at Q25 and MiXCR, and retained in-frame beta chains. All rows with the same CDR3 protein become a single entry with the most common DNA and genes. For this sample there are roughly 87,000 distinct CDR3 sequences; roughly a sixth appear just once. The top ten constitute 6.2% of the sample. All receptors derive from a human donor in good health.

This clonotype was detected many times. The rearrangement links TRBV7-3 to TRBJ1-6, with 7 bases aligning to TRBD1. V lost 4 bases, J lost 5 bases, and 8 bases stayed unmatched. This CDR3 has 16 residues. Germline CDR1 SGHTA, CDR2 FQGTGA. This CDR3 reads CASSSQARGNNSPLHF. Written as DNA, the CDR3 is TGTGCCAGCAGCTCCCAAGCCAGGGGGAATAATTCACCCCTCCACTTT.

This clonotype was detected ten times or more. This sequence joins TRBV4-3 and TRBJ1-2; 8 nucleotides agree with TRBD1. This CDR3 contains 15 residues. The junction had 3 bases not matched to a gene; V was cut back by 0 bases and J by 3 bases. Germline V gene lookup returns CDR1 LGHNA and CDR2 YSLEER. CDR3 sequence: CASSQDSGGYYGYTF. The DNA of the CDR3 is TGCGCCAGCAGCCAAGATTCAGGGGGCTACTATGGCTACACCTTC.

Only a few counts were recorded for this clonotype. V usage is TRBV25-1 and J usage is TRBJ2-7; 7 bases align to TRBD2. CDR1 and CDR2 (germline): MGHDK, SYGVNS. After removal of 1 base from V and 3 bases from J, the junction contained 6 bases not matched to a gene. The CDR3 sequence is 15 residues long. The CDR3 coding sequence is TGTGCCAGCAGTGAATTCGCTAGCGGTTTCTACGAGCAGTACTTC. This translates into CASSEFASGFYEQYF.

The V and J genes are TRBV7-9 and TRBJ2-2; 12 nucleotides match TRBD2. This CDR3 has 15 amino acids. The germline V gene has CDR1 SEHNR and CDR2 FQNEAQ (reference sequence). Unmatched junction bases numbered 3, after V lost 5 bases and J lost 5 bases. CDR3 protein: CASSRGTSGTGELFF. In DNA form, the CDR3 reads TGTGCCAGCAGCCGCGGGACTAGCGGGACCGGGGAGCTGTTTTTT.

The chain has TRBV18 and TRBJ2-5; D remains unclear. The CDR3 loop spans 12 amino acids. The V and J ends lost 0 bases and 5 bases respectively, with 4 bases between them. Germline V gives CDR1 KGHSH, CDR2 LQKENI. The CDR3 nucleotides read TGTGCCAGCTCACCACCGCGTGAGACCCAGTACTTC. Translating it yields CASSPPRETQYF.

Many counts were recorded for this clonotype. The rearrangement joins TRBV6-5 to TRBJ1-6; D remains ambiguous. V was shortened by 5 bases and J by 8 bases, with 7 bases between the two germline ends. The CDR3 is 12 amino acids. Germline CDR1 and CDR2: MNHEY and SVGAGI. The DNA for the CDR3 is TGTGCCAGCAGTCCCTCCTATTCACCCCTCCACTTT. Translation gives CASSPSYSPLHF.

This clonotype was observed a handful of times. This chain uses TRBV10-2 with TRBJ2-7; 8 bases map to TRBD2. V dropped 10 bases and J dropped 2; count of bases not matched to a gene: 4. This CDR3 spans 12 amino acids. Germline CDR1 is WSHSY and CDR2 is SAAADI. The CDR3 spells CATLGGAYEQYF. The CDR3 DNA reads TGCGCCACCCTCGGGGGGGCCTACGAGCAGTACTTC.

The gene calls are TRBV5-1 and TRBJ2-1; 12 bases align to TRBD2. CDR3 length equals 16 residues. In germline, CDR1 is SGHRS, CDR2 YFSETQ. J was trimmed by 8 bases and V by 0 bases; bases with no gene match: 6. CDR3 nucleotide sequence: TGCGCCAGCAGCTTGGATCGACTAGCGGGAGTCGATGAGCAGTTCTTC. It specifies CASSLDRLAGVDEQFF.

V gene TRBV1 combines with J gene TRBJ2-7; the table's D call, TRBD1, was not checked against the DNA. TRBV1 is a pseudogene locus. CDR3 length: 15 residues. CDR3 DNA sequence: TGCACCAGCAGCCACCGGGACAGGGCCGTCGCCGAGCAGTACTTC. Protein: CTSSHRDRAVAEQYF.

This clonotype was counted at least ten times. The chain recombines TRBV2 with TRBJ2-7; 12 bases are a match to TRBD1. This CDR3 is 15 amino acids long. The V and J ends lost 2 bases and 5 bases, in that order; junction bases with no gene match: 4. Germline V CDR1 and CDR2: SNHLY, FYNNEI. CDR3 DNA sequence: TGTGCCAGCAGTGAACAGGGACAGGGGGCAGACGAGCAGTACTTC. Translation: CASSEQGQGADEQYF.

As DNA, the CDR3 is TGTGCCAGCAGTGGTGACAGCTACGAGCAGTACTTC. This encodes CASSGDSYEQYF. J is TRBJ2-7 and V is TRBV27, with D perhaps TRBD1 (5 bases). The CDR3 runs 12 residues. The V gene's germline CDR1 is MNHEY and CDR2 SMNVEV (reference sequence). Between the trimmed V and J ends, which lost 5 bases and 3 bases, there was a span of 8 bases.

This clonotype was found a few times. The CDR3 protein is CASSSRGARVGELFF. CDR3 bases: TGTGCCAGCAGTTCGCGGGGGGCCAGGGTCGGGGAGCTGTTTTTT. This chain connects TRBV28 to TRBJ2-2; 8 bases align to TRBD2. Germline CDR1 MDHEN, CDR2 SYDVKM. The CDR3 spans 15 residues. The V segment lost 4 bases and the J segment 7 bases; nucleotides outside the gene matches: 8.

For this clonotype: A read error may account for a junction end that differs from germline. The V and J genes are TRBV7-3 and TRBJ2-2; D call uncertain. In germline, CDR1 is SGHTA, CDR2 FQGTGA. The CDR3 is 15 residues long. The CDR3 reads CVSSLSLSNTGELFF. CDR3 coding DNA: TGTGTCAGCAGCTTAAGTCTCTCTAACACCGGGGAGCTGTTTTTT.

The chain links TRBV20-1 to TRBJ2-2, with TRBD1 as a possible D gene (5 bases). This CDR3 contains 14 residues. Germline CDR1 is DFQATT and CDR2 is SNEGSKA (reference sequence). V gave up 3 bases and J gave up 5 bases, with 13 bases separating them. CDR3 in amino acids: CSARTRAVTGELFF. For the CDR3, the DNA is TGCAGTGCTAGGACCAGGGCAGTAACCGGGGAGCTGTTTTTT.

This clonotype was picked up many times. The chain carries TRBV19 and TRBJ2-1, with D possibly matching TRBD1 (5 bases). The CDR3 loop spans 13 amino acids. V shed 5 bases and J shed 9 bases, with 14 bases lying between them. From germline, CDR1 is LNHDA and CDR2 SQIVND (reference sequence). This CDR3 is CASSPRALGEQFF. As DNA, the CDR3 is TGTGCCAGTAGTCCCAGGGCGCTTGGTGAGCAGTTCTTC.

This clonotype occurred a few times. This chain joins TRBV19 and TRBJ2-2; no firm D call. Germline CDR1 LNHDA, CDR2 SQIVND (reference sequence). The V and J ends lost 7 bases and 3 bases respectively, with 18 bases between them. This CDR3 region has 16 residues. CDR3 in DNA: TGTGCCAGTACCTCCCGTTTAGGGCCGGACACCGGGGAGCTGTTTTTT. Amino acid sequence: CASTSRLGPDTGELFF.

CDR3 protein: CASSQGTGYNQPQHF. The CDR3 DNA sequence: TGTGCCAGTAGTCAAGGGACAGGGTACAATCAGCCCCAGCATTTT. The chain uses TRBV19 and TRBJ1-5, with 9 bases aligning to TRBD1. The CDR3 runs to 15 residues. Germline V CDR1 and CDR2: LNHDA, SQIVND (reference sequence). V dropped 5 bases and J dropped 3; count of bases not matched to a gene: 5.

This chain joins TRBV7-9 and TRBJ2-5; 9 nucleotides match TRBD2. Germline assignment: CDR1 SEHNR and CDR2 FQNEAQ (reference sequence). The CDR3 has 16 residues. The ends lost 5 bases at V and 2 bases at J; junction bases unmatched: 9. The CDR3 DNA is TGTGCCAGCAGCAGAACCGGGACTAGCAAGCAAGAGACCCAGTACTTC. Protein sequence: CASSRTGTSKQETQYF.

This clonotype came up many times. The chain links TRBV5-1 to TRBJ2-2, with 12 bases matching TRBD2. Germline V gene data show CDR1 as SGHRS and CDR2 as YFSETQ. This CDR3 region has 15 residues. V shed 7 bases, J shed 3 bases, and the junction held 4 bases outside the gene matches. The CDR3 DNA reads as TGCGCCAGCGGTCGGACTAGCGGGGACACCGGGGAGCTGTTTTTT. Its protein is CASGRTSGDTGELFF.

The rearrangement uses TRBV28 and TRBJ2-5, with a possible D match to TRBD1 (5 bases). Germline V gene lookup returns CDR1 MDHEN and CDR2 SYDVKM. The CDR3 runs 13 residues. Trimming pared 0 bases from V and 3 bases from J, leaving 5 bases between. CDR3 nucleotides: TGTGCCAGCAGTTTATGGACAGAAGAGACCCAGTACTTC. It specifies CASSLWTEETQYF. The whole variable domain, remainder taken from reference TRBV28 and TRBJ2-5, is DVKVTQSSRYLVKRTGEKVFLECVQDMDHENMFWYRQDPGLGLRLIYFSYDVKMKEKGDIPEGYSVSREKKERFSLILESASTNQTSMYLCASSLWTEETQYFGPGTRLLVL.

Ten or more counts support this clonotype. The chain couples TRBV9 to TRBJ1-2; 7 bases align to TRBD1. Germline V gene lookup returns CDR1 SGDLS and CDR2 YYNGEE. The J segment lost 12 bases and the V segment lost 4 bases, leaving 18 bases of the junction unmatched. The CDR3 totals 15 residues. The CDR3 spells CASSPRQGSPRMDTF. The CDR3 DNA follows: TGTGCCAGCAGCCCCAGACAGGGCTCCCCCAGGATGGACACCTTC.

This clonotype was detected only a few times. The rearrangement uses TRBV7-9 and TRBJ1-4; D is unclear. Germline V lookup: CDR1 SEHNR, CDR2 FQNEAQ (reference sequence). V gave up 8 bases and J gave up 7 bases, with 17 bases separating them. The length of the CDR3 is 14 residues. The CDR3 region has the DNA TGTGCCAGCTGCACGGACTACAGTAGTGAAAAACTGTTTTTT. It is translated as CASCTDYSSEKLFF.